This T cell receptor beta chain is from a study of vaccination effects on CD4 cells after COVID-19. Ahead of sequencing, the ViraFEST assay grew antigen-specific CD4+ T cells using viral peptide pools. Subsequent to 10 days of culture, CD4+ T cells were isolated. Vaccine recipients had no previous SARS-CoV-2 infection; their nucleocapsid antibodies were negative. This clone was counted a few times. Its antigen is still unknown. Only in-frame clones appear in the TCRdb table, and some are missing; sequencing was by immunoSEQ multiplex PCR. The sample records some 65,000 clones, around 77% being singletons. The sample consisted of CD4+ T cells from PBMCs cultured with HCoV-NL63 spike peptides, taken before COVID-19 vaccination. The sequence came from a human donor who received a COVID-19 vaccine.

The CDR3 reads CASSEGDRGNTGELFF. In nucleotides, the CDR3 is TGTGCCAGCAGTGAGGGGGACAGGGGCAACACCGGGGAGCTGTTTTTT. The chain recombines TRBV2 with TRBJ2-2; 10 bases line up with TRBD1. The CDR3 extends over 16 amino acids. Trimming at V came to 3 bases and at J to 2 bases, leaving 3 bases not matched to a gene. The germline CDR1 and CDR2 sequences are SNHLY and FYNNEI.